What follows are 13 T cell receptor beta chains derived from one specimen sequenced in a study of cytomegalovirus exposure and HLA in healthy donors. The PCR contained 60 Vbeta and 13 Jbeta primers. Repertoires were generated with immunoSEQ multiplex PCR, while TCRdb's copy carries only in-frame clones and drops some. The sample yields some 130,000 clones, 70% to 80% seen once. Sequences were obtained from PBMCs. All receptors derive from a middle-aged man in good health and CMV-seropositive.

The chain couples TRBV5-6 to TRBJ1-2, with TRBD1 matching 7 bases. The ends lost 4 bases at V and 1 base at J; junction bases unmatched: 7. The length of the CDR3 is 15 residues. Per germline, CDR1 SGHDT and CDR2 YYEEEE. CDR3 nucleotides: TGTGCCAGCAGCCCCGGACAGGAATATAACTATGGCTACACCTTC. Amino acids: CASSPGQEYNYGYTF.

This clone was detected only a few times. This sequence joins TRBV29-1 and TRBJ1-1, with D unclear. V was clipped by 5 bases and J by 4 bases, with 17 bases between them. The CDR3 length is 14 residues. Germline V gene sequence: CDR1 SQVTM, CDR2 ANQGSEA. CDR3 residues: CSVSAAEVATEAFF. For the CDR3, the DNA is TGCAGCGTTTCGGCAGCGGAGGTCGCCACTGAAGCTTTCTTT. Looking up the rest from reference TRBV29-1 and TRBJ1-1 gives the full variable domain: SAVISQKPSRDICQRGTSLTIQCQVDSQVTMMFWYRQQPGQSLTLIATANQGSEATYESGFVIDKFPISRPNLTFSTLTVSNMSPEDSSIYLCSVSAAEVATEAFFGQGTRLTVV.

This clone was counted a single time. The V and J genes are TRBV2 and TRBJ2-2; TRBD2 matches at 8 bases. Per germline, CDR1 SNHLY and CDR2 FYNNEI. V shed 4 bases and J 0 bases; nucleotides not matched to a gene: 10. The CDR3 spans 18 residues. The CDR3 spells CASSASTSGPTNTGELFF. In DNA, the CDR3 is TGTGCCAGCAGTGCATCAACTAGCGGCCCCACGAACACCGGGGAGCTGTTTTTT.

This clone was counted once. This chain connects TRBV18 to TRBJ2-1; 7 bases line up with TRBD1. CDR1 KGHSH and CDR2 LQKENI come from the germline V gene. The CDR3 is made up of 15 amino acids. Trimming cost V 3 bases and J 8 bases; bases outside gene matches: 10. The CDR3 region has the DNA TGTGCCAGCTCACCCTCACAGGGGTCCAGCGATGAGCAGTTCTTC. Its protein is CASSPSQGSSDEQFF.

The DNA for the CDR3 is TGTGCCAGCAGCTTCGGGTTCAGGGCCACCAAGACCCAGCATTTT. Its protein product is CASSFGFRATKTQHF. The chain uses TRBV5-5 and TRBJ1-5; a possible D gene is TRBD1 (5 bases). The ends were cut back, 2 bases at V and 11 bases at J, with 20 bases in the middle. The CDR3 contains 15 residues. Germline V gives CDR1 SGHKS, CDR2 YYEKEE (reference sequence).

This clone has just one count. The rearrangement joins TRBV10-1 to TRBJ2-1; D call uncertain. Trimming left V 5 bases short and J 6 bases short, with 14 bases between. The germline gives CDR1 WNHNN, CDR2 SYGVQD (reference sequence). This CDR3 is built from 14 residues. The CDR3 DNA sequence: TGCGCCAGCAGTTTCACTTTACCCTCCAATGAGCAGTTCTTC. As protein: CASSFTLPSNEQFF.

This clone has just one count. The V call is TRBV7-3, the J call TRBJ2-2, with 11 bases identical to TRBD2. The CDR3 totals 17 residues. Trimming removed 3 bases from V and 7 bases from J; junction bases left unmatched: 10. The germline CDR1 and CDR2 sequences are SGHTA and FQGTGA. CDR3 nucleotide sequence: TGTGCCAGCAGCTTTGGGACTAGCGGAGGAGGCAGCGGGGAGCTGTTTTTT. Its translation: CASSFGTSGGGSGELFF.

This rearrangement joins TRBV18 to TRBJ1-2, with D possibly matching TRBD1 (6 bases). This CDR3 region has 15 residues. Germline lookup yields CDR1 KGHSH and CDR2 LQKENI. V lost 6 bases to trimming and J lost 2 bases, with 16 bases between them. The CDR3 DNA is TGTGCCAGCTCCCAGTCGGGGGGCGAGAACTATGGCTACACCTTC. Its translation is CASSQSGGENYGYTF.

The V gene is TRBV15, the J gene TRBJ2-1; a possible D gene is TRBD2 (6 bases). The ends were cut back, 6 bases at V and 0 bases at J, with 12 bases in the middle. From germline, CDR1 is LNHNV and CDR2 YYDKDF (reference sequence). This CDR3 contains 15 residues. The CDR3 is CATRAGGNSYNEQFF. In nucleotides, the CDR3 is TGTGCCACCAGAGCAGGCGGGAACTCCTACAATGAGCAGTTCTTC.

This clone was detected only once. The chain couples TRBV10-2 to TRBJ1-1; D perhaps matches TRBD1 (6 bases). Per germline, CDR1 WSHSY and CDR2 SAAADI. This CDR3 contains 15 residues. V was pared by 2 bases and J by 6 bases, with 16 bases between. CDR3 coding DNA: TGCGCCAGCAGTGAGGAGGGGGGGTCATACTCTGAAGCTTTCTTT. It specifies CASSEEGGSYSEAFF.

The V and J genes are TRBV10-2 and TRBJ2-7, with TRBD2 matching 8 bases. V gave up 0 bases and J gave up 2 bases; unmatched junction bases: 6. Germline V gene sequence: CDR1 WSHSY, CDR2 SAAADI. This CDR3 contains 16 residues. The CDR3 loop is CASSESGSGRAYEQYF. CDR3 DNA sequence: TGCGCCAGCAGTGAGTCAGGCAGCGGGAGAGCCTACGAGCAGTACTTC.

This chain links TRBV5-1 with TRBJ2-3, with 13 bases that match TRBD2. The germline V gene encodes CDR1 SGHRS and CDR2 YFSETQ. The CDR3 sequence is 15 residues long. Unmatched junction bases numbered 1, after V lost 0 bases and J lost 6 bases. CDR3 in DNA: TGCGCCAGCAGCTTGGGGACTAGCGGGAGTGATACGCAGTATTTT. Translating gives CASSLGTSGSDTQYF.

V and J are TRBV7-9 and TRBJ2-5; possibly TRBD2 for D (5 bases). The germline V gene encodes CDR1 SEHNR and CDR2 FQNEAQ (reference sequence). This CDR3 comprises 13 residues. V lost 5 bases and J lost 0, with 7 bases in between. Here the CDR3 DNA reads TGTGCCAGCAGCATGAGGGACCAAGAGACCCAGTACTTC. It is translated as CASSMRDQETQYF.